This is a list of T cell receptor beta chains from one sample in a study of blood T cell repertoires in COVID-19. Data came from immunoSEQ multiplex PCR; TCRdb stores just in-frame clones and leaves some out. The repertoire holds 97,000 or so clones, with over 85% as singletons. The specimen sequenced was peripheral blood. These receptors came from a woman in her forties or fifties with COVID-19, enrolled during active disease. Both conserved end residues are part of each CDR3. The D gene is left open where the match is weak. Part of the rows lack a size; the others show once, few, many or a class for expanded clones.

j_gene | v_gene | abundance | d_gene | CDR3nt | CDR3aa
TRBJ2-1 | TRBV5-8 | - | - | TGTGCCAGCAGCTTCCACGGGGTAACAGGGTACTCCTACAATGAGCAGTTCTTC | CASSFHGVTGYSYNEQFF
TRBJ2-7 | TRBV7-2 | - | TRBD2 | TGTGCCAGCAGCAAAGGCCTAGCGGGGCCCTACGAGCAGTACTTC | CASSKGLAGPYEQYF
TRBJ1-1 | TRBV6-5 | - | - | TGTGCCAGCAAATTGGAGCGGAACACTGAAGCTTTCTTT | CASKLERNTEAFF
TRBJ2-2 | TRBV11-2 | - | - | TGTGCCAGCAGCTTAGCCGGCACCGGGGAGCTGTTTTTT | CASSLAGTGELFF
TRBJ1-1 | TRBV11-2 | - | TRBD1 | TGTGCCAGCAGCCCCACAGGGGGCTTTGACACTGAAGCTTTCTTT | CASSPTGGFDTEAFF
TRBJ2-2 | TRBV5-8 | - | - | TGTGCCAGCAGCTTGCAAGTATCGGGGACCGGGGAGCTGTTTTTT | CASSLQVSGTGELFF
TRBJ2-1 | TRBV12-5 | - | TRBD1 | TGTGCTAGTGACGGGGGACAGGGGCCCTACAATGAGCAGTTCTTC | CASDGGQGPYNEQFF
TRBJ1-1 | TRBV27 | few | - | TGTGCCAGCAGTTTATTCCCGGCCAGCGAGAACACTGAAGCTTTCTTT | CASSLFPASENTEAFF
TRBJ1-2 | TRBV5-8 | - | - | TGTGCCAGCACCCCGCCAGGGTTTCCTGGCTACACCTTC | CASTPPGFPGYTF
TRBJ2-1 | TRBV19 | - | - | TGTGCCAGTAGCCCGGGGGGCCTGAATGAGCAGTTCTTC | CASSPGGLNEQFF
TRBJ1-3 | TRBV4-3 | - | - | TGCGCCAGCAGCCCAGATTCCGGGTCTATCTCAAACACCATATATTTT | CASSPDSGSISNTIYF
TRBJ1-1 | TRBV10-2 | - | - | TGCGCCAGCAGTGATTCCGGGTATACTGAAGCTTTCTTT | CASSDSGYTEAFF
TRBJ2-7 | TRBV12-3/TRBV12-4 | - | - | TGTGCCAGCAGTCCCAACAGGTACGAGCAGTACTTC | CASSPNRYEQYF
TRBJ2-7 | TRBV28 | - | TRBD1 | TGTGCCAGCAGTCCCTCCGGACAGGGATTCTCGAGCTACGAGCAGTACTTC | CASSPSGQGFSSYEQYF
TRBJ2-2 | TRBV27 | few | - | TGTGCCAGCAGTCCCTACAGGGTGTTAGGACCCGGGGAGCTGTTTTTT | CASSPYRVLGPGELFF
TRBJ1-5 | TRBV6-5 | - | - | TGTGCCAGCACTACTCTTCAGGGAAATCAGCCCCAGCATTTT | CASTTLQGNQPQHF
TRBJ2-1 | TRBV12-3/TRBV12-4 | - | - | TGTGCCAGCAGCAACGACGGGGTTGGGGAGCAGTTCTTC | CASSNDGVGEQFF
TRBJ1-1 | TRBV4-3 | once | TRBD1 | TGCGCCAGCAGCTATTTTCGTACAGGGGGGTCGAACACTGAAGCTTTCTTT | CASSYFRTGGSNTEAFF
TRBJ1-1 | TRBV12-3/TRBV12-4 | - | - | TGTGCCAGCAGTCCCGAGAGGACTGAAGCTTTCTTT | CASSPERTEAFF
TRBJ1-2 | TRBV5-1 | - | TRBD1 | TGCGCCAGCAGCATCTCCGGGACAGGGGGCTATGGCTACACCTTC | CASSISGTGGYGYTF
TRBJ1-1 | TRBV6-2/TRBV6-3 | once | TRBD1 | TGTGCCAGCAGCATACCAGGGGGCGCCTCGAACACTGAAGCTTTCTTT | CASSIPGGASNTEAFF
TRBJ1-5 | TRBV19 | - | - | TGTGCCAGTAGTATGGGGCGCCCCCCAAACTATCAGCCCCAGCATTTT | CASSMGRPPNYQPQHF
TRBJ1-6 | TRBV9 | - | - | TGTGCCAGCAGCTTCGTCGTAGGGGGAAATTCACCCCTCCACTTT | CASSFVVGGNSPLHF
TRBJ2-7 | TRBV10-1 | - | TRBD1 | TGCGCCAGCAGTGAGACCGGGACAGGGGGCCACGAGCAGTACTTC | CASSETGTGGHEQYF
TRBJ1-2 | TRBV6-6 | - | - | TGTGCCAGCAGTTACTCGGGGGGTAGTTTTGGCTACACCTTC | CASSYSGGSFGYTF
TRBJ1-2 | TRBV18 | - | - | TGTGCCAGCTCACCGGGGGACATTCGGGGAGGCTACACCTTC | CASSPGDIRGGYTF
TRBJ2-6 | TRBV5-1 | - | - | TGCGCCAGCAGCCCTGAAGGGGCCTGGGGAGGGGCCAACGTCCTGACTTTC | CASSPEGAWGGANVLTF
TRBJ1-3 | TRBV11-2 | - | - | TGTGCCAGCAGCCCTTCTGGAAACACCATATATTTT | CASSPSGNTIYF
TRBJ2-3 | TRBV9 | - | TRBD1 | TGTGCCAGCAGCGAACAGGGGACAGATACGCAGTATTTT | CASSEQGTDTQYF
TRBJ1-1 | TRBV9 | - | - | TGTGCCAGCAGCGTCCAAGGGGCGAACACTGAAGCTTTCTTT | CASSVQGANTEAFF
TRBJ2-2 | TRBV7-2 | - | TRBD2 | TGTGCCAGCAGCAACCCGTGGGCGGGGGGTACCGGGGAGCTGTTTTTT | CASSNPWAGGTGELFF
TRBJ1-2 | TRBV29-1 | - | - | TGCAGCGTTGATATCTCCGGGCCGGGGGACTATGGCTACACCTTC | CSVDISGPGDYGYTF
TRBJ1-3 | TRBV11-2 | - | TRBD1 | TGTGCCAGCAGCCCCTTTCGATGGACAGGGAAATCCTCTGGAAACACCATATATTTT | CASSPFRWTGKSSGNTIYF
TRBJ1-2 | TRBV10-3 | - | - | TGTGCCATCAGTGACGGACTTCCCGTCTATGGCTACACCTTC | CAISDGLPVYGYTF
TRBJ2-3 | TRBV19 | - | - | TGTGCCAGTAGTGGGGGGTACACAGATACGCAGTATTTT | CASSGGYTDTQYF
TRBJ1-6 | TRBV27 | - | TRBD1 | TGTGCCAGCAGTTTCTCCGGGACAGCTAATTCACCCCTCCACTTT | CASSFSGTANSPLHF
TRBJ1-5 | TRBV24-1 | - | - | TGTGCCACCAGTGATCCAAGTCGGGATCAGCCCCAGCATTTT | CATSDPSRDQPQHF
TRBJ2-7 | TRBV5-1 | - | - | TGCGCCAGCAGCTTGGGGGGCCGGTACGAGCAGTACTTC | CASSLGGRYEQYF
TRBJ1-5 | TRBV5-7 | once | - | TGTGCCAGCAGCTCCCACCCGGACAGCCATTTGGATCAGCCCCAGCATTTT | CASSSHPDSHLDQPQHF
TRBJ1-1 | TRBV19 | - | - | TGTGCCAGTAGTCCTCGGGTGGGGAACACTGAAGCTTTCTTT | CASSPRVGNTEAFF
TRBJ2-1 | TRBV11-1 | - | - | TGTGCCAGCAGCTTAAGGAGAGTATCGGACACAACGTTCTTC | CASSLRRVSDTTFF
TRBJ1-2 | TRBV6-4 | - | TRBD1 | TGTGCCAGCAGCCCGGACAGGGCGATGCCCTATGGCTACACCTTC | CASSPDRAMPYGYTF
TRBJ1-6 | TRBV19 | - | TRBD1 | TGTGCCAGTAGTATTGCAGGGGGCGGAAATTCACCCCTCCACTTT | CASSIAGGGNSPLHF
TRBJ1-2 | TRBV12-3/TRBV12-4 | - | TRBD1 | TGTGCCAGCAGATACAGGGGACACTATGGCTACACCTTC | CASRYRGHYGYTF
TRBJ1-2 | TRBV6-1 | - | TRBD1 | TGTGCCAGCAGTGACGTAGGGGGCGGCTATGGCTACACCTTC | CASSDVGGGYGYTF
TRBJ2-1 | TRBV4-1 | few | TRBD2 | TGCGCCAGCAGCCAAGGGGAGGGTTCCAATGAGCAGTTCTTC | CASSQGEGSNEQFF
TRBJ1-2 | TRBV19 | - | - | TGTGCCAGTAGTGGAGGGTACTATGGCTACACCTTC | CASSGGYYGYTF
TRBJ1-2 | TRBV5-1 | - | TRBD1 | TGCGCCAGCAGCCACGACAGGGGAGGCTACACCTTC | CASSHDRGGYTF
TRBJ2-1 | TRBV5-1 | - | TRBD2 | TGCGCCAGCAGCTGGATAGCGGGGTCTAAGGATGAGCAGTTCTTC | CASSWIAGSKDEQFF
TRBJ2-3 | TRBV9 | - | TRBD2 | TGTGCCAGCACCCCGGGGGGGCCGAGTTCATATACGCAGTATTTT | CASTPGGPSSYTQYF
TRBJ1-1 | TRBV30 | - | - | TGTGCCTCCGGCGGGGCTCGGGGCACTGAAGCTTTCTTT | CASGGARGTEAFF
TRBJ1-2 | TRBV5-6 | - | - | TGTGCCAGCAGCTTGGTCCACAGGGAAGGAAATGGCTACACCTTC | CASSLVHREGNGYTF
TRBJ1-6 | TRBV10-3 | - | TRBD1 | TGTGCCATCAGTGAGTCTACAGGGGATAATTCACCCCTCCACTTT | CAISESTGDNSPLHF